This T cell receptor (beta chain) was sequenced for a study of blood T cell repertoires in COVID-19. At the level of the study: Acute and convalescent COVID-19 specimens originated in the United States, Italy and Spain. T cells, B-cell-depleted T cells, or PBMCs supplied cDNA or gDNA.

Germline lookup yields CDR1 PRHDT and CDR2 FYEKMQ (reference sequence). CDR3 length: 14 residues. Per the study methods: Cell counts per sample came from amplifying reference gene primers. The protocol was immunoSEQ multiplex PCR, while the TCRdb copy is restricted to in-frame clones and leaves out a portion. V, J and clone size are those of that table, while D and trimming were read from the DNA. This sample yields 46,000 or so clones, of which 86% are seen a single time; approximately 15% belongs to the top ten. Comment on this clone: Its ends do not fully match the called genes, so a read error is possible.

Sequencing used peripheral blood. The receptor comes from a man in his fifties or sixties with active or convalescent COVID-19. The chain carries TRBV13 and TRBJ1-1, with D possibly matching TRBD1 (5 bases). In DNA form, the CDR3 reads TGTGCCAGCAACTTACCCGGGGGGAACACTGAAGCTTTCTTT. Its translation is CASNLPGGNTEAFF.